Each of the 28 T cell receptor beta chains below was sequenced from the same sample in a study of blood T cells in healthy people across ages (dated by TCRdb to between 2014 and 2017). The library relied on 5' RACE. The second PCR ran for roughly 6 to 11 cycles and used a J-beta primer mix along with a sample-barcoded 5' primer. TCRdb reworked the public reads: Q25 trimming with fastp, MiXCR clone assembly, productive beta chains retained. Each entry is one CDR3 protein sequence, shown with its most common DNA and genes. A total of roughly 1.9 million distinct CDR3 sequences appear in this sample, approximately 40% of them only once. The ten biggest clones cover roughly 24% of the sample. The specimen sequenced was blood. The receptors shown here come from a human donor in good health.

This clonotype was observed a handful of times. This chain uses TRBV10-3 with TRBJ2-5; the D gene could be TRBD1 or TRBD2 (5 bases each). V gave up 6 bases and J gave up 0 bases, with 11 bases separating them. Germline V gene sequence: CDR1 ENHRY, CDR2 SYGVKD. The CDR3 contains 14 residues. This CDR3 is CAISVGPNQETQYF. The CDR3 DNA follows: TGTGCCATCAGCGTGGGACCTAACCAAGAGACCCAGTACTTC.

The V gene is TRBV5-5, the J gene TRBJ2-6; 8 bases fit TRBD1. This CDR3 spans 18 amino acids. Trimming removed 2 bases from V and 0 bases from J; junction bases left unmatched: 7. Looked up from germline, CDR1 is SGHKS and CDR2 is YYEKEE (reference sequence). The CDR3 is CASSLTDRESSGANVLTF. DNA for the CDR3: TGTGCCAGCAGCTTAACGGACAGGGAAAGCTCTGGGGCCAACGTCCTGACTTTC.

This clonotype appeared a few times. This rearrangement joins TRBV7-2 to TRBJ2-1; the D gene could be TRBD1 or TRBD2 (5 bases each). CDR1 is SGHTA, CDR2 FQGNSA, per germline. Trimming left V 1 base short and J 11 bases short, with 15 bases between. CDR3 length equals 14 residues. CDR3 amino acids: CASSLGGAISQQFF. The CDR3 region has the DNA TGTGCCAGCAGCTTAGGAGGGGCGATATCTCAGCAGTTCTTC.

This clonotype was counted once. The chain joins TRBV5-6 to TRBJ1-1, with no clear D. The CDR3 totals 15 residues. Germline V CDR1 and CDR2: SGHDT, YYEEEE. Trimming cost V 0 bases and J 1 base, with 10 bases left between them. CDR3 DNA sequence: TGTGCCAGCAGCTTGGCCGGACGGCCGAACACTGAAGCTTTCTTT. Translating it yields CASSLAGRPNTEAFF.

This clonotype was seen only a few times. The V gene is TRBV28, the J gene TRBJ1-5, with TRBD1 identical over 9 bases. In germline, CDR1 is MDHEN, CDR2 SYDVKM. The junction had 15 bases not matched to a gene; V was cut back by 5 bases and J by 10 bases. CDR3 size: 16 residues. CDR3 in DNA: TGTGCCAGCAGTACCCGATGGGGACAGGGAATCAGCCCCCAGCATTTT. It translates to CASSTRWGQGISPQHF. Full variable domain (rest looked up from reference TRBV28 and TRBJ1-5): DVKVTQSSRYLVKRTGEKVFLECVQDMDHENMFWYRQDPGLGLRLIYFSYDVKMKEKGDIPEGYSVSREKKERFSLILESASTNQTSMYLCASSTRWGQGISPQHFGDGTRLSIL.

The V call is TRBV24-1, the J call TRBJ1-1, with 7 bases aligning to TRBD1. This CDR3 has 13 amino acids. The J segment lost 4 bases and the V segment lost 3 bases, leaving 1 base of the junction unmatched. Germline V CDR1 and CDR2: KGHDR, SFDVKD. CDR3 amino acids: CATSDGTATEAFF. The CDR3 DNA reads TGTGCCACCAGTGATGGGACAGCCACTGAAGCTTTCTTT.

This clonotype was counted a few times. V gene TRBV5-4 combines with J gene TRBJ2-5; TRBD1 is a possible D gene (6 bases). The CDR3 has 16 amino acids. The V gene lost 3 bases and the J gene lost 1 base, with 16 bases spanning the gap. In germline, CDR1 is SGHNT, CDR2 YYREEE (reference sequence). The CDR3, as DNA: TGTGCCAGCAGCTCCCCGGGGCAGGGGTGCCAAGAGACCCAGTACTTC. This translates into CASSSPGQGCQETQYF.

The V gene is TRBV7-2, the J gene TRBJ2-4, with D perhaps TRBD2 (5 bases). With the DNA end fitting TRBJ2-7 better, the J assignment may be wrong. This CDR3 region has 11 residues. Germline CDR1 is SGHTA and CDR2 is FQGNSA. For the CDR3, the DNA is TGTGCCAGCAGCTTACTAGCCGAGCAGTACTTC. This codes for CASSLLAEQYF.

The chain joins TRBV5-1 to TRBJ1-2, with D possibly matching TRBD1 (5 bases). This CDR3 has 14 amino acids. CDR1 is SGHRS and CDR2 is YFSETQ in the germline V gene. Trimming shortened V by 3 bases and J by 4 bases, and 13 bases separated the two germline ends. This CDR3 reads CASSSTTASYGYTF. Written as DNA, the CDR3 is TGCGCCAGCAGCTCTACGACAGCTAGCTATGGCTACACCTTC. The full variable domain, its missing parts supplied by reference TRBV5-1 and TRBJ1-2, is KAGVTQTPRYLIKTRGQQVTLSCSPISGHRSVSWYQQTPGQGLQFLFEYFSETQRNKGNFPGRFSGRQFSNSRSEMNVSTLELGDSALYLCASSSTTASYGYTFGSGTRLTVV.

The chain has TRBV28 and TRBJ2-5; TRBD1 agrees at 10 bases. CDR3 length: 15 residues. After removal of 0 bases from V and 3 bases from J, the junction contained 1 base not matched to a gene. The germline gives CDR1 MDHEN, CDR2 SYDVKM. The CDR3 nucleotides read TGTGCCAGCAGTTTATGGGACAGGGGGGAAGAGACCCAGTACTTC. It encodes CASSLWDRGEETQYF.

The chain employs TRBV6-2 or TRBV6-3 and TRBJ1-5; D perhaps matches TRBD1 (6 bases). Per germline, CDR1 MNHEY and CDR2 SVGEGT. The V end was cut by 6 bases, the J end by 0 bases, with 18 bases between. This CDR3 is built from 17 residues. Here the CDR3 reads CASSPFQGSVSNQPQHF. CDR3 nucleotides: TGTGCCAGCAGCCCTTTTCAGGGGTCGGTTAGCAATCAGCCCCAGCATTTT.

The V call is TRBV29-1, the J call TRBJ1-5; 7 nucleotides align to TRBD1. The V segment lost 0 bases and the J segment 7 bases; nucleotides outside the gene matches: 6. The CDR3 covers 14 residues. Germline assignment: CDR1 SQVTM and CDR2 ANQGSEA. CDR3 protein: CSVEEGGGGQPQHF. DNA for the CDR3: TGCAGCGTTGAAGAGGGAGGGGGCGGACAGCCCCAGCATTTT.

The rearrangement links TRBV20-1 to TRBJ2-4, with D unclear. The J call may be in error: the DNA end matches TRBJ2-7 better. CDR3 length: 14 residues. Germline V gene data show CDR1 as DFQATT and CDR2 as SNEGSKA (reference sequence). For the CDR3, the DNA is TGCAGTGCTAGAGCGGTTATTCCCATGTACGAGCAGTACTTC. Its translation: CSARAVIPMYEQYF.

Note on this clonotype: A junction end diverges from the germline sequence, so it may reflect a read error. The genes are TRBV3-1 and TRBJ2-6, with 10 bases aligning to TRBD1. The CDR3 sequence is 18 residues long. Germline V lookup: CDR1 LGHDT, CDR2 YNNKEL (reference sequence). In nucleotides, the CDR3 is TGTGCCAGCAGCCAAGACGGGACAGGGGTCACTGGGGCCGACGTCCTGACTTTC. It encodes CASSQDGTGVTGADVLTF.

This clonotype showed up just a few times. This chain uses TRBV10-3 with TRBJ2-5; 7 bases line up with TRBD1. After removal of 10 bases from V and 2 bases from J, the junction contained 4 bases not matched to a gene. The CDR3 is made up of 12 amino acids. Germline CDR1 ENHRY, CDR2 SYGVKD. In DNA, the CDR3 is TGTGCCACCCGGGACAGACAAGAGACCCAGTACTTC. As protein: CATRDRQETQYF.

This clonotype has just a few counts. The chain is built from TRBV5-5 and TRBJ2-1; 11 bases map to TRBD2. Germline CDR1 is SGHKS and CDR2 is YYEKEE (reference sequence). This CDR3 comprises 15 residues. V lost 4 bases and J lost 7; bases outside the gene matches: 7. The CDR3 DNA reads as TGTGCCAGCAGCATTAGCGGGGGGGCCGGGAATGAGCAGTTCTTC. As protein: CASSISGGAGNEQFF.

A few counts support this clonotype. This sequence joins TRBV7-9 and TRBJ2-1; TRBD2 agrees at 9 bases. CDR1 and CDR2 from the germline V gene are SEHNR and FQNEAQ (reference sequence). The CDR3 runs to 15 residues. With V trimmed by 3 bases and J by 9 bases, 9 bases remained unmatched. In DNA, the CDR3 is TGTGCCAGCAGCTTCACCAGCGGGGGGTGGGGTGAGCAGTTCTTC. Translated: CASSFTSGGWGEQFF.

This clonotype showed up just a few times. This chain uses TRBV7-8 with TRBJ1-2; D not certain. V was shortened by 1 base and J by 4 bases, with 19 bases between the two germline ends. The CDR3 spans 17 residues. Germline-derived CDR1 and CDR2 are SGHVS and FQNEAQ. CDR3: CASSLGSLEAGSYGYTF. The CDR3 bases are TGTGCCAGCAGCTTAGGCTCGCTAGAGGCAGGATCCTATGGCTACACCTTC.

The genes are TRBV5-1 and TRBJ1-1; the D gene is possibly TRBD1 (5 bases). The CDR3 totals 15 residues. Germline V gene lookup returns CDR1 SGHRS and CDR2 YFSETQ. Deletions cut 4 bases from V and 1 base from J, with 14 bases between. CDR3: CASSQGHGQNTEAFF. CDR3 sequence (DNA): TGCGCCAGCAGCCAAGGACATGGGCAGAACACTGAAGCTTTCTTT.

The chain carries TRBV20-1 and TRBJ2-5; TRBD1 matches 8 bases. Germline loops: CDR1 DFQATT, CDR2 SNEGSKA (reference sequence). V trimming: 6 bases; J trimming: 4 bases; junction bases outside the gene matches: 7. CDR3 length: 13 amino acids. CDR3 nucleotide sequence: TGCAGTGCCATCAAAACAGGGGGAGAGACCCAGTACTTC. It specifies CSAIKTGGETQYF.

This clonotype appeared a single time. V gene TRBV27 combines with J gene TRBJ2-3; unclear D gene. V lost 2 bases and J lost 1, with 19 bases in between. The germline V gene encodes CDR1 MNHEY and CDR2 SMNVEV (reference sequence). The CDR3 is 18 residues long. The DNA of the CDR3 is TGTGCCAGCAGTTTAGACGGTGACCTCCTCTCTGGCACAGATACGCAGTATTTT. Protein product: CASSLDGDLLSGTDTQYF.

The rearrangement uses TRBV15 and TRBJ2-1; 14 bases align to TRBD2. Germline V gives CDR1 LNHNV, CDR2 YYDKDF (reference sequence). Losses at the gene ends were 2 bases for V and 6 bases for J; bases not matched to a gene: 3. The CDR3 has 16 amino acids. In DNA, the CDR3 is TGTGCCACCAGCAGACCGACTAGCGGGGGGGCCAATGAGCAGTTCTTC. Translation gives CATSRPTSGGANEQFF.

This clonotype came up a few times. CDR3 in DNA: TGTGCCAGCAGCTTAGTAGTAGGCGTTACTGGAAACACCATATATTTT. This sequence encodes CASSLVVGVTGNTIYF. The chain joins TRBV7-8 to TRBJ1-3; D uncertain. The CDR3 runs to 16 residues. Trimming cost V 1 base and J 2 bases, with 12 bases left between them. The germline V gene has CDR1 SGHVS and CDR2 FQNEAQ.

The chain carries TRBV20-1 and TRBJ1-1, with TRBD1 identical over 8 bases. V trimming: 7 bases; J trimming: 1 base; junction bases outside the gene matches: 5. The CDR3 has 13 residues. Germline V gene lookup returns CDR1 DFQATT and CDR2 SNEGSKA (reference sequence). The CDR3 is CSVSDRANTEAFF. The CDR3 bases are TGCAGTGTTTCGGACAGGGCGAACACTGAAGCTTTCTTT.

The chain carries TRBV28 and TRBJ1-2, with no clear D. V gave up 6 bases and J gave up 5 bases, with 10 bases separating them. The CDR3 runs to 12 residues. CDR1 and CDR2 (germline): MDHEN, SYDVKM. The DNA for the CDR3 is TGTGCCAGCAGGGGAGTCCTGTATGGCTACACCTTC. Residues: CASRGVLYGYTF.

This chain links TRBV7-9 with TRBJ2-1; D is possibly TRBD1 (5 bases). The J call is in doubt because the DNA end fits TRBJ2-7 better. Germline-derived CDR1 and CDR2 are SEHNR and FQNEAQ (reference sequence). The CDR3 covers 14 residues. The CDR3 is CASSLLTAYNEQYF. In nucleotides, the CDR3 is TGTGCCAGCAGCTTATTGACAGCTTACAATGAGCAGTACTTC.

CDR3 sequence reads: CSASNTPGYNEQFF. CDR3 DNA: TGCAGTGCTAGTAACACCCCGGGGTACAATGAGCAGTTCTTC. The V gene is TRBV20-1, the J gene TRBJ2-1; TRBD2 might be the D (5 bases). The CDR3 covers 14 residues. V dropped 3 bases and J dropped 4 bases, with 13 bases sitting between them. Germline loops: CDR1 DFQATT, CDR2 SNEGSKA (reference sequence).

This clonotype has only a few counts. The chain joins TRBV10-3 to TRBJ2-2, with 7 bases aligning to TRBD2. CDR3 length equals 13 residues. V shed 7 bases and J 8 bases; nucleotides not matched to a gene: 7. Germline V gene sequence: CDR1 ENHRY, CDR2 SYGVKD. For the CDR3, the DNA is TGTGCCATCAAAGAGACTAGCCCTGGGGAGCTGTTTTTT. Residues: CAIKETSPGELFF.